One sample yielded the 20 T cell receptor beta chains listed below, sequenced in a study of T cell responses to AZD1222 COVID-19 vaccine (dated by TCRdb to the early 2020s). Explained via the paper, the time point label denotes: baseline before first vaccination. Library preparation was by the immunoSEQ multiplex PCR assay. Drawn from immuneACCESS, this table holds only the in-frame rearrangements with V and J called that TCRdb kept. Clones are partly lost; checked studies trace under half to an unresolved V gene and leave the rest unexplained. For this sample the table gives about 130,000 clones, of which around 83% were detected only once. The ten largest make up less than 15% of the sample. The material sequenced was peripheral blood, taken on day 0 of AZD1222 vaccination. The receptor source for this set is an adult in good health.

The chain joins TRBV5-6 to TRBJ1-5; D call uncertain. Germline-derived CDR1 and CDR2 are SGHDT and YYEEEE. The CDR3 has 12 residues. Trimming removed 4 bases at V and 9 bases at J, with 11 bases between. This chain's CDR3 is CASSMGVGPQHF. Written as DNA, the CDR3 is TGTGCCAGCAGCATGGGAGTTGGGCCCCAGCATTTT. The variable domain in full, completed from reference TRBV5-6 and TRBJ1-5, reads DAGVTQSPTHLIKTRGQQVTLRCSPKSGHDTVSWYQQALGQGPQFIFQYYEEEERQRGNFPDRFSGHQFPNYSSELNVNALLLGDSALYLCASSMGVGPQHFGDGTRLSIL.

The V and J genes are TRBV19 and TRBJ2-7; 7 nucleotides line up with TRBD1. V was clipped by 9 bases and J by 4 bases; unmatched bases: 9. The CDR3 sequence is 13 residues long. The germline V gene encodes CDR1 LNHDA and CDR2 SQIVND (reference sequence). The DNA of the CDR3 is TGTGCCAGCTCGGTGGAGACAGGGTACGAGCAGTACTTC. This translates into CASSVETGYEQYF. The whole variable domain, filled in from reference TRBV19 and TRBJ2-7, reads DGGITQSPKYLFRKEGQNVTLSCEQNLNHDAMYWYRQDPGQGLRLIYYSQIVNDFQKGDIAEGYSVSREKKESFPLTVTSAQKNPTAFYLCASSVETGYEQYFGPGTRLTVT.

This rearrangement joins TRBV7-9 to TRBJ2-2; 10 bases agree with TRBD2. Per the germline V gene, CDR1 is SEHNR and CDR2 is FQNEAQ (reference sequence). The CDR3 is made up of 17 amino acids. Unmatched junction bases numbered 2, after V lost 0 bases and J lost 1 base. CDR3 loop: CASSLATSGMNTGELFF. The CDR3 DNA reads TGTGCCAGCAGCTTAGCTACTAGCGGGATGAACACCGGGGAGCTGTTTTTT.

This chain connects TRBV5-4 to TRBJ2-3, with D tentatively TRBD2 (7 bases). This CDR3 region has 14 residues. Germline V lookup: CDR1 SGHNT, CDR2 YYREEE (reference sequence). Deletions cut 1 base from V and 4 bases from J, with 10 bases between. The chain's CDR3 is CASSLRGGADTQYF. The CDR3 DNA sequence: TGTGCCAGCAGCTTGCGAGGGGGGGCAGATACGCAGTATTTT.

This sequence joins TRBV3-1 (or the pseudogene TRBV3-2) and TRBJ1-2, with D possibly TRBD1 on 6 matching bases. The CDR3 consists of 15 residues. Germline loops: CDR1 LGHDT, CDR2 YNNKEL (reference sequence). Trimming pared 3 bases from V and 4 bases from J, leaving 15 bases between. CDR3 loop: CASSHTTGLGYGYTF. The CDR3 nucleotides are TGTGCCAGCAGCCACACTACAGGGTTAGGCTATGGCTACACCTTC.

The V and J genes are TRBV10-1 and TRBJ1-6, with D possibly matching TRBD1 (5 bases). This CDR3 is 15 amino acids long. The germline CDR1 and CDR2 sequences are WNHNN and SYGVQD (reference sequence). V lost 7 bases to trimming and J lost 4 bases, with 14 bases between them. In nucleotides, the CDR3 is TGCGCCAGCATCTTGTCCGGGGGATATAATTCACCCCTCCACTTT. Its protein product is CASILSGGYNSPLHF.

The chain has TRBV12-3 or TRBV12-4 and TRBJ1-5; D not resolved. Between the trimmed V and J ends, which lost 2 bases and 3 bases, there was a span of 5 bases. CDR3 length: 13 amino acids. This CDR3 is CASSLQVNQPQHF. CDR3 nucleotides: TGTGCCAGCAGTTTACAGGTCAATCAGCCCCAGCATTTT.

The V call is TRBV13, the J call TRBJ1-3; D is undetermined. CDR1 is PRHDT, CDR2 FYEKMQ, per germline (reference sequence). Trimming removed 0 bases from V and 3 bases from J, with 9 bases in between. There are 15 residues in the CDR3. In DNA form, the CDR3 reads TGTGCCAGCAGCTTAGGAAGAGGGAATGGAAACACCATATATTTT. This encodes CASSLGRGNGNTIYF.

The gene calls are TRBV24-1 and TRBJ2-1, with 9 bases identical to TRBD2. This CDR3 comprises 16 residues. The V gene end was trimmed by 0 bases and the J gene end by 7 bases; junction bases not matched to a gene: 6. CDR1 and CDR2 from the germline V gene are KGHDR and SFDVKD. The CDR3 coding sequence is TGTGCCACCAGTGATTTGGGGGCTAGCGGGATTAATGAGCAGTTCTTC. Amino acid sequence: CATSDLGASGINEQFF.

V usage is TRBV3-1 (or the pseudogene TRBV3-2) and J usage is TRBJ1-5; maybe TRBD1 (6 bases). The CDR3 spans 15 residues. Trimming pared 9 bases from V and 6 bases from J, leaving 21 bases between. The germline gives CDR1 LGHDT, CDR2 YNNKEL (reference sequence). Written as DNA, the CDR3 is TGTGCCAGGGGTGGTTGGGGGCGCTTAGGTCAGCCCCAGCATTTT. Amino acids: CARGGWGRLGQPQHF.

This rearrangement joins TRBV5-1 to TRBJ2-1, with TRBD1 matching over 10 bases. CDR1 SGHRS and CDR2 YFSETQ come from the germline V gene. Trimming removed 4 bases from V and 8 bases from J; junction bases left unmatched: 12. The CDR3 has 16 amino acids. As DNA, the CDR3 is TGCGCCAGCAGCGCCTCGACAGGGGGCCGTGCCTATGAGCAGTTCTTC. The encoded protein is CASSASTGGRAYEQFF.

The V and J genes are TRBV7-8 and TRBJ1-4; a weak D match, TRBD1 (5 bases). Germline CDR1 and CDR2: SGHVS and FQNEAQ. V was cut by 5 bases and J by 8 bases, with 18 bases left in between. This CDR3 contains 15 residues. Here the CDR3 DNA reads TGTGCCAGCAGCACCTCGGGGGGAGCTCGGGAAAAACTGTTTTTT. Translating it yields CASSTSGGAREKLFF.

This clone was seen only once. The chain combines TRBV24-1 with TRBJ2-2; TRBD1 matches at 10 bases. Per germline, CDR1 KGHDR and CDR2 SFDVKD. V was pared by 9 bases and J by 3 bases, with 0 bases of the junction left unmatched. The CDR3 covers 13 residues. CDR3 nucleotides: TGTGCCACCGGGACAGGGGACACCGGGGAGCTGTTTTTT. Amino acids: CATGTGDTGELFF.

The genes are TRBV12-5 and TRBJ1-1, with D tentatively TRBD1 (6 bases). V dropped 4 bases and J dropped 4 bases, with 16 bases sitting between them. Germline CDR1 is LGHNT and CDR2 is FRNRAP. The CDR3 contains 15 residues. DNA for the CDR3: TGTGCTAGTGGTTCAGGGGTTTATGGGTTCACTGAAGCTTTCTTT. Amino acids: CASGSGVYGFTEAFF.

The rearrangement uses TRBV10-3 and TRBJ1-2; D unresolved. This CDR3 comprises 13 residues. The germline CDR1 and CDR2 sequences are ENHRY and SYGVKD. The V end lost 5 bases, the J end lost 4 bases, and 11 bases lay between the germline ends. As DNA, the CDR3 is TGTGCCATCAGTAAGGAAGCACTCTATGGCTACACCTTC. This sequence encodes CAISKEALYGYTF.

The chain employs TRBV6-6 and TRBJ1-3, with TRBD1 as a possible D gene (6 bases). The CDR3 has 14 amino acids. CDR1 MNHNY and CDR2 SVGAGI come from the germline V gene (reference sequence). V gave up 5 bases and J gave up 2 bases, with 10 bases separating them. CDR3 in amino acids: CASSHPGAGNTIYF. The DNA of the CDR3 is TGTGCCAGCAGTCACCCAGGGGCTGGAAACACCATATATTTT.

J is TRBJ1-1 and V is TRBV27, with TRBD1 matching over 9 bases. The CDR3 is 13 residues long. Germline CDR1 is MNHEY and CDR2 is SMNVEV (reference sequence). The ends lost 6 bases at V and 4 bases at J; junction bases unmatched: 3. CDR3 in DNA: TGTGCCAGCAGACTGACAGGGGGCACTGAAGCTTTCTTT. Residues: CASRLTGGTEAFF.

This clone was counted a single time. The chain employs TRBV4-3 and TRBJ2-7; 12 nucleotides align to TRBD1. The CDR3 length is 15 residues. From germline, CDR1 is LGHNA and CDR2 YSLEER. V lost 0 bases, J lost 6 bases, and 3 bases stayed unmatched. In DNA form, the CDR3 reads TGCGCCAGCAGCCAAGAGGGACAGGGGGCTAGCGAGCAGTACTTC. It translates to CASSQEGQGASEQYF.

For the CDR3, the DNA is TGTGCCAGCAGCTTGTATCCGGGAGCCGAAGAGACCCAGTACTTC. Amino acid sequence: CASSLYPGAEETQYF. This chain joins TRBV5-6 and TRBJ2-5; weak D call: TRBD2 (6 bases). Germline V gives CDR1 SGHDT, CDR2 YYEEEE. V was pared by 1 base and J by 3 bases, with 13 bases between. The CDR3 sequence is 15 residues long.

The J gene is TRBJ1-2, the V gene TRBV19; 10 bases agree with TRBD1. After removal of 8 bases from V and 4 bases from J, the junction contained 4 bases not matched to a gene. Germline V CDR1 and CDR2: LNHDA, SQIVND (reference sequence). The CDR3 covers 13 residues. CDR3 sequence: CASAGTGAYGYTF. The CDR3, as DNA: TGTGCCAGTGCAGGGACAGGGGCCTATGGCTACACCTTC.